This T cell receptor beta chain was sequenced during a study of control samples from healthy donors and cancer patients. V dropped 4 bases and J dropped 11; count of bases not matched to a gene: 11. The CDR3 is 13 residues long. Germline-derived CDR1 and CDR2 are SGHRS and YFSETQ. The assay was immunoSEQ multiplex PCR, and TCRdb's table has in-frame clones only and misses some. The table has fewer than 200,000 clones, roughly 89% seen once. The origin of this receptor is a man under 40 in good health. Sequencing was performed on blood. J is TRBJ1-1 and V is TRBV5-1, with 7 bases fitting TRBD1. The chain's CDR3 is CASSPDRAQAAFF. The CDR3 DNA sequence: TGCGCCAGCAGCCCTGACAGGGCCCAAGCGGCTTTCTTT.